This T cell receptor (beta chain) is from a study of cytomegalovirus exposure and HLA in healthy donors. Germline V gene data show CDR1 as SEHNR and CDR2 as FQNEAQ (reference sequence). The V segment lost 8 bases and the J segment 3 bases; nucleotides outside the gene matches: 5. CDR3 size: 14 residues. The PCR employed 60 Vbeta primers together with 13 Jbeta primers. The data were produced by immunoSEQ multiplex PCR, yet TCRdb's version contains in-frame clones alone and is incomplete. This repertoire shows roughly 100,000 clones, about 64% found once; its top ten account for less than 3.5%. This clone was seen a few times.

The genes are TRBV7-9 and TRBJ1-4; TRBD1 matches at 8 bases. The source is a female donor in good health and CMV-seronegative. Sequencing used PBMCs. This CDR3 is CASLQTGANEKLFF. The CDR3, as DNA: TGTGCCAGCCTTCAGACAGGGGCTAATGAAAAACTGTTTTTT.